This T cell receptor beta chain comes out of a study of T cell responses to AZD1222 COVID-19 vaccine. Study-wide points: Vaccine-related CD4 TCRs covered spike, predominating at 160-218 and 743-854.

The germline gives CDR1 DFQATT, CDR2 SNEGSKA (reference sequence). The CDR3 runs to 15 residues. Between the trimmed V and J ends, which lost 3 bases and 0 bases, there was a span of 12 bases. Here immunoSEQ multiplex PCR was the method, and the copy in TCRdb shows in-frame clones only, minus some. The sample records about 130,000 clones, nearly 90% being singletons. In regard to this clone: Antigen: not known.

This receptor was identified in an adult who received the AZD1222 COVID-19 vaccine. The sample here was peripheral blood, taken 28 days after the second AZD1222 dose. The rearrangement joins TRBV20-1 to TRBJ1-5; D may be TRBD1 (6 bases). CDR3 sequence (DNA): TGCAGTGCTAGTCGCTGGGGGCTTAGCAATCAGCCCCAGCATTTT. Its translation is CSASRWGLSNQPQHF.